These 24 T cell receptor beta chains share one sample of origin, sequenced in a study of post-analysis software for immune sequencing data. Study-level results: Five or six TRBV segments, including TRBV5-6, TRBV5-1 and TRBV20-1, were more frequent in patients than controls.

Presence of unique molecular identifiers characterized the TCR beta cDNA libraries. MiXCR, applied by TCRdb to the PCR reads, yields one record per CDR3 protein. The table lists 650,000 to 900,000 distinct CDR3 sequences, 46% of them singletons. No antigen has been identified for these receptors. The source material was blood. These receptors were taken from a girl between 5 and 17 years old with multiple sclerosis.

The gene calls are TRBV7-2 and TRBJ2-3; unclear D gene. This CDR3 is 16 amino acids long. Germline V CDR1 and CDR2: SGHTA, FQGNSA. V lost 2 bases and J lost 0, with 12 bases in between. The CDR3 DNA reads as TGTGCCAGCAGCTTATCCCCCCAGGAGAGCACAGATACGCAGTATTTT. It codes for CASSLSPQESTDTQYF. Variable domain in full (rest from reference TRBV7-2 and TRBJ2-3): GAGVSQSPSNKVTEKGKDVELRCDPISGHTALYWYRQSLGQGLEFLIYFQGNSAPDKSGLPSDRFSAERTGGSVSTLTIQRTQQEDSAVYLCASSLSPQESTDTQYFGPGTRLTVL.

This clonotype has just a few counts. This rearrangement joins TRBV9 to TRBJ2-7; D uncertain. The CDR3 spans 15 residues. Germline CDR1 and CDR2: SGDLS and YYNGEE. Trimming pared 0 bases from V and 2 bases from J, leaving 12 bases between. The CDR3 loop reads CASSVEGEFPYEQYF. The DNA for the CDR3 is TGTGCCAGCAGCGTAGAAGGCGAGTTCCCCTACGAGCAGTACTTC.

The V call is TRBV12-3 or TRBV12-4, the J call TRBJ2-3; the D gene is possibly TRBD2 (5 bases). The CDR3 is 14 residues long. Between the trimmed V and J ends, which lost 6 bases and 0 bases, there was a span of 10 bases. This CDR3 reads CASSLEVSTDTQYF. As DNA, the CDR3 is TGTGCCAGCAGCTTGGAGGTGAGCACAGATACGCAGTATTTT.

Written as DNA, the CDR3 is TGTGCCAGCAGCCCCCGTAGCGGGAACCACGAGCAGTACTTC. Translating gives CASSPRSGNHEQYF. The genes are TRBV6-6 and TRBJ2-7; the match to TRBD2 covers 8 bases. This CDR3 has 14 residues. The V gene end was trimmed by 6 bases and the J gene end by 5 bases; junction bases not matched to a gene: 9. In germline, CDR1 is MNHNY, CDR2 SVGAGI (reference sequence).

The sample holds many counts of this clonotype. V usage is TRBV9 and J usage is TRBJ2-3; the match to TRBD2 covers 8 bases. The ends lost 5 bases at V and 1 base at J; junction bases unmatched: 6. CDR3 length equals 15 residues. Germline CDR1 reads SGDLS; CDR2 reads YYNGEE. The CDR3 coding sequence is TGTGCCAGCAGTTTGAGCGGGAGAGGCACAGATACGCAGTATTTT. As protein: CASSLSGRGTDTQYF.

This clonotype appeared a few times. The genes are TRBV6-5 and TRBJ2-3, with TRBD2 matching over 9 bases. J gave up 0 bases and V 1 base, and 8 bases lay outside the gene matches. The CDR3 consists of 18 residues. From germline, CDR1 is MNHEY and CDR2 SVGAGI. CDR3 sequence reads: CASSYLLAGTTSTDTQYF. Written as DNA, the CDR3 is TGTGCCAGCAGTTACTTGCTAGCGGGGACTACTAGCACAGATACGCAGTATTTT.

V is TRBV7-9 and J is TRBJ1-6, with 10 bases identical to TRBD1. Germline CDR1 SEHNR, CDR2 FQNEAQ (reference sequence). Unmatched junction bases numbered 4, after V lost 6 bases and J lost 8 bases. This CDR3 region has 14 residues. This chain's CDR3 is CASRETGGDSPLHF. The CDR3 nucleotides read TGTGCCAGCAGAGAGACAGGGGGCGATTCACCCCTCCACTTT.

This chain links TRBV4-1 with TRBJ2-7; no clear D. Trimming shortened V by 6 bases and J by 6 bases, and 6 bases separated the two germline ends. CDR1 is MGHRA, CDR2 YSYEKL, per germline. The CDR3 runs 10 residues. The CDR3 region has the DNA TGCGCCAGCAGGCGTCGCGAGCAGTACTTC. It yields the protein CASRRREQYF.

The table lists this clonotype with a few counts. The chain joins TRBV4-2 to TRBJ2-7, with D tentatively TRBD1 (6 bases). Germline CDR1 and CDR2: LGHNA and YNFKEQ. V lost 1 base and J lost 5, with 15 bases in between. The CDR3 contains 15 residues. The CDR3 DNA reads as TGTGCCAGCAGCCAAGCCCAGGGGATAGAGGACGAGCAGTACTTC. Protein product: CASSQAQGIEDEQYF.

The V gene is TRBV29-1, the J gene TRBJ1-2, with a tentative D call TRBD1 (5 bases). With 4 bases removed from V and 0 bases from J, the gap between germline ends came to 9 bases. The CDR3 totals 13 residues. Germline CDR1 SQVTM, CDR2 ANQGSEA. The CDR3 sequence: CSVAGPTNYGYTF. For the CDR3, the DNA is TGCAGCGTTGCGGGACCGACTAACTATGGCTACACCTTC.

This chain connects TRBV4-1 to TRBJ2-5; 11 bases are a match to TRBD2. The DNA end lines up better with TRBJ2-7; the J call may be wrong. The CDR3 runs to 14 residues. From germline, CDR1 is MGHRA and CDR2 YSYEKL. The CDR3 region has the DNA TGCGCCAGCAGCCCCTCGGGACTAGCGGACGAGCAGTACTTC. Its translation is CASSPSGLADEQYF.

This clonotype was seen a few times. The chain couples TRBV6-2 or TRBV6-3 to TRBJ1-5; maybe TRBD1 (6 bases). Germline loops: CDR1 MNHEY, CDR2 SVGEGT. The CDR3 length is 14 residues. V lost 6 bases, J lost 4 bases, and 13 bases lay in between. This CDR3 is CASSHGGANQPQHF. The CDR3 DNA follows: TGTGCCAGCAGCCACGGGGGGGCAAATCAGCCCCAGCATTTT.

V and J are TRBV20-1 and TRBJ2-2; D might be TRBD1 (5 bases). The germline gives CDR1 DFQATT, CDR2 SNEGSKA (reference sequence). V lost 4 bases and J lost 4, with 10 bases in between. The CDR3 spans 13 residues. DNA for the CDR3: TGCAGTGCTAAGAGACAGCCCACCGGGGAGCTGTTTTTT. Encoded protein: CSAKRQPTGELFF.

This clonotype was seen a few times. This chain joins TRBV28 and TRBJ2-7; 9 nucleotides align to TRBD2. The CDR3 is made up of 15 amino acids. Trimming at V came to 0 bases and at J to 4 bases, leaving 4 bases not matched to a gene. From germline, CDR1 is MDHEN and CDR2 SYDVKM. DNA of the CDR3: TGTGCCAGCAGTTTATGGGGACTAGCCCTTTACGAGCAGTACTTC. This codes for CASSLWGLALYEQYF. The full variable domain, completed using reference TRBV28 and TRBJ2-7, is DVKVTQSSRYLVKRTGEKVFLECVQDMDHENMFWYRQDPGLGLRLIYFSYDVKMKEKGDIPEGYSVSREKKERFSLILESASTNQTSMYLCASSLWGLALYEQYFGPGTRLTVT.

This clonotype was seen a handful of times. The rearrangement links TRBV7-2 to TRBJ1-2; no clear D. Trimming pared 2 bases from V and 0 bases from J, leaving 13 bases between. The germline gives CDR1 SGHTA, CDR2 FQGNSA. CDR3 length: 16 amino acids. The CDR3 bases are TGTGCCAGCAGCTTAACCGGAATTCAAGCTAACTATGGCTACACCTTC. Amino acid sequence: CASSLTGIQANYGYTF.

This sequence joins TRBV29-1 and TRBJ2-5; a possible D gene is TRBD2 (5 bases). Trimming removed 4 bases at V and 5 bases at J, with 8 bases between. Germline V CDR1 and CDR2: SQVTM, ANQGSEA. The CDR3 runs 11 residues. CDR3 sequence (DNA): TGCAGCGTTGTTCGGGGTGAGACCCAGTACTTC. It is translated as CSVVRGETQYF.

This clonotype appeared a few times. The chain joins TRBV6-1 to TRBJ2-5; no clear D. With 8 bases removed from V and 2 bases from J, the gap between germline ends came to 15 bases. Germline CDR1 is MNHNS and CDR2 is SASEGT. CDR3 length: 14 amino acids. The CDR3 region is CASSGPQVQETQYF. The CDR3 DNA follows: TGTGCCAGCTCGGGCCCGCAGGTTCAAGAGACCCAGTACTTC.

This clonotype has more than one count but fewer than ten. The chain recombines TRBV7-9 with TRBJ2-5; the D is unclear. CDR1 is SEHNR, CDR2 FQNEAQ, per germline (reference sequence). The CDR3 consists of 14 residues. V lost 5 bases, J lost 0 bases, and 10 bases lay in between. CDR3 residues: CASSPPSDQETQYF. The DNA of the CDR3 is TGTGCCAGCAGCCCCCCCTCGGACCAAGAGACCCAGTACTTC.

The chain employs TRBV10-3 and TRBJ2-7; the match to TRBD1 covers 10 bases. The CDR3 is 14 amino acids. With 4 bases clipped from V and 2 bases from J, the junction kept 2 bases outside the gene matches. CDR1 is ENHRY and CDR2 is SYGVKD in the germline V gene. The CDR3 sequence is CAISGDRGPYEQYF. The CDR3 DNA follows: TGTGCCATCAGTGGGGACAGGGGACCCTACGAGCAGTACTTC.

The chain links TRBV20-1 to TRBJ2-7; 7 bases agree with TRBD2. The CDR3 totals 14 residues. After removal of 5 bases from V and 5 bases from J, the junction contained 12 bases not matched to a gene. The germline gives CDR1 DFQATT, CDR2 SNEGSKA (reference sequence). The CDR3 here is CSALFFGEGHEQYF. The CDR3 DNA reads TGCAGTGCTCTCTTCTTTGGGGAGGGCCACGAGCAGTACTTC.

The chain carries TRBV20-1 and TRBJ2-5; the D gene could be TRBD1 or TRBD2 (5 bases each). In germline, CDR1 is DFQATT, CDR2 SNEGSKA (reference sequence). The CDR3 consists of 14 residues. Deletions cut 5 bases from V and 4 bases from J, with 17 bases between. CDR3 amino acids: CSAPVGTRGETQYF. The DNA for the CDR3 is TGCAGTGCTCCTGTAGGGACCAGAGGAGAGACCCAGTACTTC.

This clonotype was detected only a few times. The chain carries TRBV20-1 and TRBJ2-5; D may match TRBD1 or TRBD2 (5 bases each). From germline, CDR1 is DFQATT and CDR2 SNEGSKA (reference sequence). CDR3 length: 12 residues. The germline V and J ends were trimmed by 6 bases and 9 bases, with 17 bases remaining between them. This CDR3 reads CSARDGVRPQYF. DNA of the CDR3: TGCAGTGCGAGGGACGGAGTACGGCCCCAGTACTTC.

The CDR3 region has the DNA TGTGCCAGCGAGGGGGCGAATGGAACCAAAAACATTCAGTACTTC. Translating gives CASEGANGTKNIQYF. The rearrangement links TRBV2 to TRBJ2-4; 7 nucleotides agree with TRBD1. CDR1 is SNHLY, CDR2 FYNNEI, per germline. Losses at the gene ends were 8 bases for V and 2 bases for J; bases not matched to a gene: 9. The CDR3 runs 15 residues.

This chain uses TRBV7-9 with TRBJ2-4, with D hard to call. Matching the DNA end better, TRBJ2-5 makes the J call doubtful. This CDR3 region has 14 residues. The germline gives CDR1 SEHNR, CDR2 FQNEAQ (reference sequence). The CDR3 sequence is CASSSHRVKETQYF. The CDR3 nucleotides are TGTGCCAGCAGCAGCCATCGGGTTAAAGAGACCCAGTACTTC.